Shown below are 30 T cell receptor beta chains from a single sample sequenced in a study of OX40 agonist ivuxolimab in advanced cancers. Sequencing was performed with immunoSEQ multiplex PCR; in TCRdb, only in-frame clones are kept and a portion is missing. The sample gives around 47,000 clones, less than 90% of which show up once; around 15% is in the top ten. The sequencing here drew on CD4+ or CD8+ T cells sorted from blood, taken in a trial of the OX40 agonist ivuxolimab. The receptors originated from an adult with an advanced solid tumor such as melanoma, head and neck, liver or kidney cancer.

This clone has more than one count but fewer than ten. This chain links TRBV9 with TRBJ2-3, with 15 nucleotides matching TRBD2. The germline V gene has CDR1 SGDLS and CDR2 YYNGEE. V was pared by 1 base and J by 2 bases, with 8 bases of the junction left unmatched. This CDR3 region has 19 residues. The CDR3 DNA reads TGTGCCAGCAGCGTATATCCCGGGACTAGCGGGGGGCCCACAGATACGCAGTATTTT. Residues: CASSVYPGTSGGPTDTQYF.

This chain uses TRBV14 with TRBJ1-1, with D maybe TRBD1 (6 bases). CDR1 SGHDN and CDR2 FVKESK come from the germline V gene. This CDR3 has 15 residues. V was trimmed by 3 bases and J by 4 bases, leaving 15 bases between them. CDR3 loop: CASSQQTGKGTEAFF. Written as DNA, the CDR3 is TGTGCCAGCAGCCAGCAAACAGGGAAGGGCACTGAAGCTTTCTTT.

The V gene is TRBV27, the J gene TRBJ1-5; unclear D gene. CDR3 size: 13 residues. V lost 3 bases and J 4 bases, leaving 7 bases between the germline ends. Germline V lookup: CDR1 MNHEY, CDR2 SMNVEV (reference sequence). The CDR3 sequence is CASSLIQNQPQHF. In DNA form, the CDR3 reads TGTGCCAGCAGTTTGATCCAAAATCAGCCCCAGCATTTT.

V and J are TRBV5-1 and TRBJ2-7, with D possibly called TRBD1 or TRBD2 (5 bases each). Germline CDR1 SGHRS, CDR2 YFSETQ. The CDR3 runs 15 residues. Trimming stripped 3 bases from V and 6 bases from J, with 19 bases between. The CDR3 reads CASSSGRGNPFEQYF. CDR3 nucleotide sequence: TGCGCCAGCAGCTCGGGGCGAGGGAATCCCTTCGAGCAGTACTTC. Full variable domain (remainder filled in from reference TRBV5-1 and TRBJ2-7): KAGVTQTPRYLIKTRGQQVTLSCSPISGHRSVSWYQQTPGQGLQFLFEYFSETQRNKGNFPGRFSGRQFSNSRSEMNVSTLELGDSALYLCASSSGRGNPFEQYFGPGTRLTVT.

V and J are TRBV30 and TRBJ2-2, with a tentative D call TRBD2 (5 bases). The germline V gene has CDR1 GTSNPN and CDR2 SVGIG (reference sequence). V gave up 3 bases and J gave up 2 bases, with 7 bases separating them. The CDR3 length is 13 residues. The CDR3 DNA reads TGTGCCTGGAGAGGAGGAAACACCGGGGAGCTGTTTTTT. It encodes CAWRGGNTGELFF.

The chain links TRBV19 to TRBJ2-7, with 7 bases identical to TRBD1. Germline values: CDR1 LNHDA, CDR2 SQIVND (reference sequence). CDR3 length: 13 residues. J gave up 3 bases and V 6 bases, and 5 bases lay outside the gene matches. The CDR3 sequence: CASSWSGGYEQYF. The DNA for the CDR3 is TGTGCCAGTAGCTGGTCAGGGGGCTACGAGCAGTACTTC. The variable domain in full, with the rest retrieved from reference TRBV19 and TRBJ2-7, is DGGITQSPKYLFRKEGQNVTLSCEQNLNHDAMYWYRQDPGQGLRLIYYSQIVNDFQKGDIAEGYSVSREKKESFPLTVTSAQKNPTAFYLCASSWSGGYEQYFGPGTRLTVT.

V and J are TRBV4-3 and TRBJ1-4; no reliable D call. The germline CDR1 and CDR2 sequences are LGHNA and YSLEER. Between the trimmed V and J ends, which lost 3 bases and 8 bases, there was a span of 7 bases. The CDR3 is 12 amino acids. DNA of the CDR3: TGCGCCAGCAGCCACGAAGAGGAAAAACTGTTTTTT. Translation gives CASSHEEEKLFF.

DNA of the CDR3: TGTGCCCGGACTCTAGCGGGGGCCTCCGGGGAGCTGTTTTTT. Its translation: CARTLAGASGELFF. The chain carries TRBV30 and TRBJ2-2, with 10 bases lining up with TRBD2. The CDR3 consists of 14 residues. J gave up 6 bases and V 8 bases, and 9 bases lay outside the gene matches. Germline CDR1 and CDR2: GTSNPN and SVGIG (reference sequence). The full variable domain, rest sourced from reference TRBV30 and TRBJ2-2, is SQTIHQWPATLVQPVGSPLSLECTVEGTSNPNLYWYRQAAGRGLQLLFYSVGIGQISSEVPQNLSASRPQDRQFILSSKKLLLSDSGFYLCARTLAGASGELFFGEGSRLTVL.

This rearrangement joins TRBV29-1 to TRBJ2-3, with a possible D match to TRBD2 (7 bases). There are 13 residues in the CDR3. V was clipped by 3 bases and J by 4 bases, with 11 bases between them. Germline values: CDR1 SQVTM, CDR2 ANQGSEA. The CDR3 nucleotides are TGCAGCGTTGAGGGGGGGGCCGCAGATACGCAGTATTTT. It encodes CSVEGGAADTQYF.

V and J are TRBV7-2 and TRBJ1-2; no firm D call. This CDR3 is built from 15 residues. V gave up 5 bases and J gave up 4 bases, with 17 bases separating them. Germline V gene lookup returns CDR1 SGHTA and CDR2 FQGNSA. The CDR3 DNA is TGTGCCAGCAGCCTGGACCAGGAGGTCGGCTATGGCTACACCTTC. Protein sequence: CASSLDQEVGYGYTF.

This chain uses TRBV19 with TRBJ1-2, with no clear D. This CDR3 comprises 10 residues. The V end was cut by 6 bases, the J end by 5 bases, with 4 bases between. CDR1 LNHDA and CDR2 SQIVND come from the germline V gene (reference sequence). The CDR3 loop reads CASRGYGYTF. The CDR3 DNA reads TGTGCCAGTAGGGGGTATGGCTACACCTTC. Filled out from reference TRBV19 and TRBJ1-2, the complete variable domain reads DGGITQSPKYLFRKEGQNVTLSCEQNLNHDAMYWYRQDPGQGLRLIYYSQIVNDFQKGDIAEGYSVSREKKESFPLTVTSAQKNPTAFYLCASRGYGYTFGSGTRLTVV.

The J gene is TRBJ1-2, the V gene TRBV4-2, with TRBD1 as a possible D gene (5 bases). Germline V gene sequence: CDR1 LGHNA, CDR2 YNFKEQ. The CDR3 is 15 amino acids. The germline V and J ends were trimmed by 0 bases and 4 bases, with 12 bases remaining between them. CDR3 sequence: CASSQDLRQSYGYTF. DNA of the CDR3: TGTGCCAGCAGCCAAGATTTAAGACAGAGCTATGGCTACACCTTC.

The gene calls are TRBV27 and TRBJ2-7; 10 bases fit TRBD1. This CDR3 contains 14 residues. Germline V lookup: CDR1 MNHEY, CDR2 SMNVEV (reference sequence). Trimming at V came to 6 bases and at J to 5 bases, leaving 7 bases not matched to a gene. Here the CDR3 reads CASSLGQGVHEQYF. The DNA for the CDR3 is TGTGCCAGCAGCTTAGGACAGGGGGTCCACGAGCAGTACTTC.

The chain recombines TRBV2 with TRBJ1-2; possible D gene TRBD1, 6 bases. V was cut by 9 bases and J by 8 bases, with 19 bases left in between. CDR1 is SNHLY and CDR2 is FYNNEI in the germline V gene. CDR3 length: 13 residues. The CDR3 reads CARIETGPMGYTF. The CDR3 coding sequence is TGTGCCAGGATAGAGACAGGTCCAATGGGCTACACCTTC.

The chain carries TRBV30 and TRBJ2-2, with D perhaps TRBD1 or TRBD2 (6 bases each). Per germline, CDR1 GTSNPN and CDR2 SVGIG (reference sequence). With 3 bases removed from V and 6 bases from J, the gap between germline ends came to 11 bases. The CDR3 consists of 13 residues. The CDR3 DNA reads TGTGCCTGGAGCATCGGGGGCTCCGGGGAGCTGTTTTTT. This gives the protein CAWSIGGSGELFF.

The gene calls are TRBV7-9 and TRBJ2-1; D gene ambiguous. Germline V CDR1 and CDR2: SEHNR, FQNEAQ (reference sequence). V was trimmed by 5 bases and J by 2 bases, leaving 13 bases between them. This CDR3 is 15 amino acids long. The CDR3 loop reads CASSTAPAAYNEQFF. The DNA of the CDR3 is TGTGCCAGCAGCACCGCCCCCGCGGCCTACAATGAGCAGTTCTTC.

The chain has TRBV5-1 and TRBJ2-7, with 7 bases identical to TRBD1. Germline loops: CDR1 SGHRS, CDR2 YFSETQ. The CDR3 totals 14 residues. Trimming at V came to 2 bases and at J to 2 bases, leaving 4 bases not matched to a gene. Written as DNA, the CDR3 is TGCGCCAGCAGCTTAGGGACAGAGACCTACGAGCAGTACTTC. The encoded protein is CASSLGTETYEQYF.

J is TRBJ2-3 and V is TRBV7-9; TRBD1 aligns across 8 bases. The germline V gene encodes CDR1 SEHNR and CDR2 FQNEAQ (reference sequence). J lost 0 bases, V lost 4 bases, and 3 bases had no gene match. This CDR3 is 15 amino acids long. CDR3 protein: CASSSGQGSTDTQYF. DNA for the CDR3: TGTGCCAGCAGCTCAGGACAGGGAAGCACAGATACGCAGTATTTT.

This chain connects TRBV5-6 to TRBJ1-2, with D unresolved. This CDR3 comprises 14 residues. CDR1 and CDR2 from the germline V gene are SGHDT and YYEEEE. Trimming shortened V by 2 bases and J by 4 bases, and 12 bases separated the two germline ends. CDR3 region: CASSLFYSPYGYTF. Here the CDR3 DNA reads TGTGCCAGCAGCTTATTCTACAGTCCCTATGGCTACACCTTC.

The rearrangement joins TRBV4-3 to TRBJ1-2; 7 positions agree with TRBD1. Unmatched junction bases numbered 3, after V lost 2 bases and J lost 6 bases. The CDR3 is 13 amino acids. Germline V gene lookup returns CDR1 LGHNA and CDR2 YSLEER. CDR3 residues: CASSQNRGNGYTF. The CDR3, as DNA: TGCGCCAGCAGCCAAAACAGGGGTAATGGCTACACCTTC.

The chain uses TRBV10-2 and TRBJ2-2, with 7 bases matching TRBD1. CDR1 and CDR2 from the germline V gene are WSHSY and SAAADI. The CDR3 totals 15 residues. The V and J ends lost 2 bases and 0 bases, in that order; junction bases with no gene match: 0. Written as DNA, the CDR3 is TGCGCCAGCAGTGAGGGACAGGCGAACACCGGGGAGCTGTTTTTT. It encodes CASSEGQANTGELFF.

The table lists this clone with a few counts. The chain has TRBV29-1 and TRBJ1-2; D remains unclear. CDR1 and CDR2 (germline): SQVTM, ANQGSEA. The CDR3 runs 9 residues. V lost 3 bases and J lost 6, with 2 bases in between. The CDR3 sequence is CSVDDGYTF. CDR3 coding DNA: TGCAGCGTTGACGATGGCTACACCTTC.

V is TRBV27 and J is TRBJ1-2, with 7 bases identical to TRBD1. V shed 5 bases, J shed 0 bases, and the junction held 6 bases outside the gene matches. The length of the CDR3 is 15 residues. Looked up from germline, CDR1 is MNHEY and CDR2 is SMNVEV (reference sequence). The CDR3 DNA is TGTGCCAGCAGTCCCCCCGGGACAGCTAACTATGGCTACACCTTC. Its protein product is CASSPPGTANYGYTF.

V is TRBV4-1 and J is TRBJ1-5, with D uncertain. Looked up from germline, CDR1 is MGHRA and CDR2 is YSYEKL. Trimming pared 2 bases from V and 4 bases from J, leaving 9 bases between. The CDR3 loop spans 14 amino acids. This CDR3 is CASSQSPSNQPQHF. CDR3 sequence (DNA): TGCGCCAGCAGCCAAAGTCCTAGTAATCAGCCCCAGCATTTT.

In this sample, this clone turned up a few times. This chain joins TRBV4-1 and TRBJ1-6; 7 positions agree with TRBD1. Per germline, CDR1 MGHRA and CDR2 YSYEKL. Germline trimming cut 3 bases from V and 7 bases from J; bases unmatched to any gene: 12. CDR3 length equals 17 residues. The CDR3 loop is CASSQTWGQGVNSPLHF. For the CDR3, the DNA is TGCGCCAGCAGCCAGACATGGGGGCAGGGGGTAAATTCACCCCTCCACTTT.

The chain recombines TRBV2 with TRBJ1-5; TRBD1 might be the D (6 bases). CDR3 length equals 22 residues. Trimming cost V 6 bases and J 4 bases, with 37 bases left between them. Germline assignment: CDR1 SNHLY and CDR2 FYNNEI. As DNA, the CDR3 is TGTGCCAGCAGCTACAGTAGTGCCCAGGGGTCCATTAAAGACCTCAGGAATCAGCCCCAGCATTTT. Translating gives CASSYSSAQGSIKDLRNQPQHF.

The genes are TRBV5-8 and TRBJ2-1; weak D call: TRBD2 (7 bases). Germline CDR1 SGHTS, CDR2 YDEGEE. V was trimmed by 0 bases and J by 8 bases, leaving 18 bases between them. The CDR3 length is 16 residues. The CDR3 is CASSLAFGGGPDEQFF. As DNA, the CDR3 is TGTGCCAGCAGCTTGGCTTTTGGGGGGGGGCCTGATGAGCAGTTCTTC.

The chain carries TRBV13 and TRBJ2-7; no clear D gene. CDR3 length: 11 amino acids. Germline CDR1 and CDR2: PRHDT and FYEKMQ (reference sequence). The V gene lost 5 bases and the J gene lost 2 bases, with 4 bases spanning the gap. The CDR3 region has the DNA TGTGCCAGCAGCACCACCTACGAGCAGTACTTC. This sequence encodes CASSTTYEQYF. Using reference TRBV13 and TRBJ2-7 for the parts outside the CDR3, the full variable domain is AAGVIQSPRHLIKEKRETATLKCYPIPRHDTVYWYQQGPGQDPQFLISFYEKMQSDKGSIPDRFSAQQFSDYHSELNMSSLELGDSALYFCASSTTYEQYFGPGTRLTVT.

This clone was found once. The V and J genes are TRBV4-1 and TRBJ1-1; D gene unclear. The CDR3 is made up of 13 amino acids. The germline V gene encodes CDR1 MGHRA and CDR2 YSYEKL. Trimming pared 1 base from V and 7 bases from J, leaving 10 bases between. The CDR3 region has the DNA TGCGCCAGCAGCCAAGGCATCCAAGGTGAAGCTTTCTTT. Residues: CASSQGIQGEAFF.

V gene TRBV2 combines with J gene TRBJ1-2; D call uncertain. Trimming left V 2 bases short and J 0 bases short, with 10 bases between. Germline V gives CDR1 SNHLY, CDR2 FYNNEI. The CDR3 runs 15 residues. CDR3 nucleotides: TGTGCCAGCAGTGAACCGACACCTCCTAACTATGGCTACACCTTC. This translates into CASSEPTPPNYGYTF.